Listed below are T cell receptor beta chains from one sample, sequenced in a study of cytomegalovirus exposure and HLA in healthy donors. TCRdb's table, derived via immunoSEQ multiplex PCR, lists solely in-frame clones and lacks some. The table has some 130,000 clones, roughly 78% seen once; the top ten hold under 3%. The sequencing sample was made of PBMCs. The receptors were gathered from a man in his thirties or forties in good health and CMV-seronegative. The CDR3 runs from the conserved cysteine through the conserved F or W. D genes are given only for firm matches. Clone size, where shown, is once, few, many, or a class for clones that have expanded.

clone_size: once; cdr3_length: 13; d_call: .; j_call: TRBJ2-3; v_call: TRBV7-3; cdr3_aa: CASSLKGADTQYF; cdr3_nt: TGTGCCAGCAGCTTAAAGGGGGCAGATACGCAGTATTTT
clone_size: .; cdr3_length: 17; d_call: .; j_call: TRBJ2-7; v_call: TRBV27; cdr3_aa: CASSLSGAGVYSYEQYF; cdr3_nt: TGTGCCAGCAGTTTATCGGGGGCGGGAGTCTACTCCTACGAGCAGTACTTC
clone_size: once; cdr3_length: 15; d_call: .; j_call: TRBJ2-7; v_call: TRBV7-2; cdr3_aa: CASSLGLGPTHEQYF; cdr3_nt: TGTGCCAGCAGCTTAGGACTAGGCCCGACCCACGAGCAGTACTTC
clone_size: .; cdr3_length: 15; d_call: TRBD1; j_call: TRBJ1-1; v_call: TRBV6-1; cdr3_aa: CASSGLTGGPTEAFF; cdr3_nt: TGTGCCAGCAGTGGACTTACAGGGGGCCCCACTGAAGCTTTCTTT
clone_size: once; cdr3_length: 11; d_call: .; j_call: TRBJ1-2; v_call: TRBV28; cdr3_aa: CASNRDYGYTF; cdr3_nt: TGTGCCAGCAATCGAGACTATGGCTACACCTTC
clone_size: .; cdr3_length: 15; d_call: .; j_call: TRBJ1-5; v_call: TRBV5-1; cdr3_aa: CASSSRRESNQPQHF; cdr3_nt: TGCGCCAGCAGCTCCCGCCGGGAAAGCAATCAGCCCCAGCATTTT
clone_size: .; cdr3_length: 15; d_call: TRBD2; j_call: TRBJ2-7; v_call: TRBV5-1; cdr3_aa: CASSSGVASGNEQYF; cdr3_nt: TGCGCCAGCAGCTCGGGGGTAGCAAGCGGGAACGAGCAGTACTTC
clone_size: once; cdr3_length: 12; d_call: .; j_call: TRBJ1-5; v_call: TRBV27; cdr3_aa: CASSGSGQPQHF; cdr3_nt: TGTGCCAGCAGTGGATCCGGGCAGCCCCAGCATTTT
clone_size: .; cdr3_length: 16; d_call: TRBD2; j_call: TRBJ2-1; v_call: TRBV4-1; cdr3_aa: CASSQDPPSGKNEQFF; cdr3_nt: TGCGCCAGCAGCCAAGATCCTCCTAGCGGGAAGAATGAGCAGTTCTTC
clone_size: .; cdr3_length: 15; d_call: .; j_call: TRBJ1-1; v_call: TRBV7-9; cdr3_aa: CASSFTPTRDTEAFF; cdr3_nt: TGTGCCAGCAGTTTCACCCCAACCAGGGACACTGAAGCTTTCTTT
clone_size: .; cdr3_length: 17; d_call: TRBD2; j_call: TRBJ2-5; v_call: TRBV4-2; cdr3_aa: CASSQFLGRDAKETQYF; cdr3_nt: TGTGCCAGCAGCCAATTTCTAGGGAGGGACGCCAAAGAGACCCAGTACTTC
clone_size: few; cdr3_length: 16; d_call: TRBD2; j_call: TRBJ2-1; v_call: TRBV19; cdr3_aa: CASSILAGSSYNEQFF; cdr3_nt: TGTGCCAGTAGTATTCTAGCGGGATCCTCCTACAATGAGCAGTTCTTC
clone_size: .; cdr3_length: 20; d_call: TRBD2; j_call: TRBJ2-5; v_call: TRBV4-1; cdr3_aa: CASSQDLGAGAGQYQETQYF; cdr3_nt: TGCGCCAGCAGCCAAGATCTCGGGGCGGGAGCGGGGCAGTACCAAGAGACCCAGTACTTC
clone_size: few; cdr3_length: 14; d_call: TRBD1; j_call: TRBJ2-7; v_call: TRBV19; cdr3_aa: CASSAATGAYEQYF; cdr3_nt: TGTGCCAGTAGTGCGGCGACAGGGGCTTACGAGCAGTACTTC
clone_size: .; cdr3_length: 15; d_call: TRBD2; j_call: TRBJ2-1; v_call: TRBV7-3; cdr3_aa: CASSLGTSANNEQFF; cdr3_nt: TGTGCCAGCAGCTTAGGGACTAGCGCTAACAATGAGCAGTTCTTC
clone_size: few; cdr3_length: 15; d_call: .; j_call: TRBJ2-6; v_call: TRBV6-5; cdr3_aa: CASSGTGNGANVLTF; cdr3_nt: TGTGCCAGCAGTGGCACGGGGAATGGGGCCAACGTCCTGACTTTC